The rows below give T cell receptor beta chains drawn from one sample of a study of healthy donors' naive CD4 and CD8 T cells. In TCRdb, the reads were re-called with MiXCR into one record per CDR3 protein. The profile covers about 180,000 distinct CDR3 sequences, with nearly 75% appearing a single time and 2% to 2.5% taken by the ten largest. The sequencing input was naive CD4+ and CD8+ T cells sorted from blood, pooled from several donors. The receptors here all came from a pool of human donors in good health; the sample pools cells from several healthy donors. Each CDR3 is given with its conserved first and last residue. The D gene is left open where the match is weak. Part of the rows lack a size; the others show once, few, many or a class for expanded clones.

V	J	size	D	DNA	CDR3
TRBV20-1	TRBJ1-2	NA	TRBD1	TGCAGTGCGCCGGACAGGGTGATTTATGGCTACACCTTC	CSAPDRVIYGYTF
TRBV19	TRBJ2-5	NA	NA	TGTGCCAGTAGGGGCTGGCGAGGGGGTGAGGAGACCCAGTACTTC	CASRGWRGGEETQYF
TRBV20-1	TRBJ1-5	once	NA	TGCAGTGCTAGAGAGGGATCCAGCAATCAGCCCCAGCATTTT	CSAREGSSNQPQHF
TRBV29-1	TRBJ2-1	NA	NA	TGCAGCGTTGGGAGCCTGCACAATGAGCAGTTCTTC	CSVGSLHNEQFF
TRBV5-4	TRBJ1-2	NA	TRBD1	TGTGCCAGCAGCTCACCGGGACAGACCGCGTATGGCTACACCTTC	CASSSPGQTAYGYTF
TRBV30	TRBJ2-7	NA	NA	TGTGCCTGGAGTGTACGTTACGAGCAGTACTTC	CAWSVRYEQYF
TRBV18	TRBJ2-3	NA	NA	TGTGCCAGCTCACCAAGACATCAGAACACAGATACGCAGTATTTT	CASSPRHQNTDTQYF
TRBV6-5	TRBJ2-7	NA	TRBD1	TGTGCCAGCACCCCTGACAGGGGGCCCTACGAGCAGTACTTC	CASTPDRGPYEQYF
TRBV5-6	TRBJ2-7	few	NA	TGTGCCAGCAGCTTGGGACCCCACGAGCAGTACTTC	CASSLGPHEQYF
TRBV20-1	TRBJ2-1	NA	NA	TGCAGTGCTAGAGATGGTAACAATGAGCAGTTCTTC	CSARDGNNEQFF
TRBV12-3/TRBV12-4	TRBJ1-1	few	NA	TGTGCCAGCAGTTTTTCGGTGAACACTGAAGCTTTCTTT	CASSFSVNTEAFF
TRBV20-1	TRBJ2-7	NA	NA	TGCAGTGCTCCGGGACACTCCTCCTACGAGCAGTACTTC	CSAPGHSSYEQYF
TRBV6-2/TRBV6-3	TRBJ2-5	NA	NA	TGTGCCAGCATTCCCGAACCCGGTATCCAAGAGACCCAGTACTTC	CASIPEPGIQETQYF
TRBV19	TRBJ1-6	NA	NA	TGTGCCAGCTCGACAGAGAGCTCCTATAATTCACCCCTCCACTTT	CASSTESSYNSPLHF
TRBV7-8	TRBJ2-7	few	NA	TGTGCCAGCAGCAGTAGCGCCCAGTCCTACGAGCAGTACTTC	CASSSSAQSYEQYF
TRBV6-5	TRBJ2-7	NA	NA	TGTGCCAGCAGTTACTCTCCGGGGACCTACGAGCAGTACTTC	CASSYSPGTYEQYF
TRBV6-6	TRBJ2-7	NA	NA	TGTGCCAGCAGTACCACCTTTGAGGGGGATCCCTACGAGCAGTACTTC	CASSTTFEGDPYEQYF
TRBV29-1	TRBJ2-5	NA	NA	TGCAGCGCGGGACATACGTACCAAGAGACCCAGTACTTC	CSAGHTYQETQYF
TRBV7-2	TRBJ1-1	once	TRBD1	TGTGCCAGCAGTCTCATTTGGGGAGGGACAGGCGTTTCCTGGAACACTGAAGCTTTCTTT	CASSLIWGGTGVSWNTEAFF
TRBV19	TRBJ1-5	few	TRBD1	TGTGCCATCCCGTGGGCGGGACAGGGGCAGCCCCAGCATTTT	CAIPWAGQGQPQHF
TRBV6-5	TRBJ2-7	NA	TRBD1	TGTGCCAGCAGTTCTCGACAGGGGCCGACCTACGAGCAGTACTTC	CASSSRQGPTYEQYF
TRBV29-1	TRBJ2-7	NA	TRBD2	TGCAGCGTCGAGGGACTAGCGAATTCCTACGAGCAGTACTTC	CSVEGLANSYEQYF
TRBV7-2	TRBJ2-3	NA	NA	TGTGCCAGCAGCCTAGGGACCACAGATACGCAGTATTTT	CASSLGTTDTQYF
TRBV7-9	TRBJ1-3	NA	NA	TGTGCCAGCAGCTTAGGGACATCCTACTCTGGAAACACCATATATTTT	CASSLGTSYSGNTIYF
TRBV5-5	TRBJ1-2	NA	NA	TGTGCCAGCAGCCAGACAGATGGCTACACCTTC	CASSQTDGYTF
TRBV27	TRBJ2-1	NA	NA	TGTGCCAGCAGTCCGACGGGACTCCCGGGAAACAATGAGCAGTTCTTC	CASSPTGLPGNNEQFF
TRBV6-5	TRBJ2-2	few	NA	TGTGCCAGCAGTTACGGGCGGACCGGGGAGCTGTTTTTT	CASSYGRTGELFF
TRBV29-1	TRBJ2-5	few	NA	TGCAGCGTTGCTGTAACCGGGACGGCGAGCCGAGGGGAGACCCAGTACTTC	CSVAVTGTASRGETQYF
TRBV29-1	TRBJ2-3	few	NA	TGCAGCGTTGAATCATCAATCACAGATACGCAGTATTTT	CSVESSITDTQYF
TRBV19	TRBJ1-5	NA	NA	TGTGCCAGTAGGCTTTATCGCAATCAGCCCCAGCATTTT	CASRLYRNQPQHF
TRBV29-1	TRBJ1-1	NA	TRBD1	TGCAGCGTTGATGGACAGGGGCACACTGAAGCTTTCTTT	CSVDGQGHTEAFF
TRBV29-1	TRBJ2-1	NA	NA	TGCAGCGCAAACCCCTTGGGGAATGAGCAGTTCTTC	CSANPLGNEQFF
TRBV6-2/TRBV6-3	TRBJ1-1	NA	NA	TGTGCCAGCAGCGCGGCAGGGAGTCGGACTGAAGCTTTCTTT	CASSAAGSRTEAFF
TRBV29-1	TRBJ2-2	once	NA	TGCAGCGTTGATGGTGGCGGGGAGCTGTTTTTT	CSVDGGGELFF
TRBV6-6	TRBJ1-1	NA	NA	TGTGCCAGCACCCAGTGGGGGAACACTGAAGCCTTCTTT	CASTQWGNTEAFF
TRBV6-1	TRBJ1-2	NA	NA	TGTGCCAGCAGTGCCACAGGCGGTAACTATGGCTACACCTTC	CASSATGGNYGYTF
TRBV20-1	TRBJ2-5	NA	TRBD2	TGCAGTCCCCCGACTAGCGGGAGGCCCCAAGAGACCCAGTACTTC	CSPPTSGRPQETQYF
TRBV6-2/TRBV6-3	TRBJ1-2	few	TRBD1	TGTGCCAGCACCGTGGGACAGGAAAATGGCTACACCTTC	CASTVGQENGYTF
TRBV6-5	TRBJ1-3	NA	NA	TGTGCCAGCAGACGACAGACGAGCTCTGGAAACACCATATATTTT	CASRRQTSSGNTIYF
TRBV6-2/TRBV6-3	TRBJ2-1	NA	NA	TGTGCCAGCAGTTACTCTTTGCGACGGGGGTACAATGAGCAGTTCTTC	CASSYSLRRGYNEQFF
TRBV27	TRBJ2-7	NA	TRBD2	TGTGCCAGCAGTCTCGAACAGGGACTAGCGAAATACGAGCAGTACTTC	CASSLEQGLAKYEQYF
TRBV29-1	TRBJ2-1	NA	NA	TGCAGCGTTGCCGGGTGGGGCTCCTACAATGAGCAGTTCTTC	CSVAGWGSYNEQFF
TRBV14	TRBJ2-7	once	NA	TGTGCCAGCAGCCCGGACAGACGAACCTACGAGCAGTACTTC	CASSPDRRTYEQYF
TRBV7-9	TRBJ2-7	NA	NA	TGTGCCAGCAGCTCTCCGACGGTTAGACCGCAGTCGCAGTACTTC	CASSSPTVRPQSQYF
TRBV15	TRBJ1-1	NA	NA	TGTGCCACCAGCAGATCCAAGTTATGGGACACTGAAGCTTTCTTT	CATSRSKLWDTEAFF
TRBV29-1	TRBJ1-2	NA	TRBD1	TGCAGCGTTTACGGACAGGGGGCGATACGGTATGGCTACACCTTC	CSVYGQGAIRYGYTF
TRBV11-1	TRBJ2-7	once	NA	TGTGCCAGCAGCCCCCAGTATACCGACGAGCAGTACTTC	CASSPQYTDEQYF